This T cell receptor beta chain was retrieved from a study of blood T cell repertoires in COVID-19. Study overall: Material from acute and convalescent COVID-19 was sourced from the United States, Italy and Spain. PBMCs, B-cell-depleted T cells, or T cells provided the cDNA or gDNA that made up the material.

The germline V gene encodes CDR1 MNHEY and CDR2 SMNVEV (reference sequence). V gave up 4 bases and J gave up 8 bases; unmatched junction bases: 7. The CDR3 has 13 residues. Per the authors' pipeline: From reference gene primer amplification, estimates of nucleated cell counts were derived. The method was immunoSEQ multiplex PCR; TCRdb's version includes in-frame clones alone and lacks a portion of them. V, J and clone size were drawn from that table, and D and trimming were deduced from the DNA. The sample gives approximately 84,000 clones, 75% to 90% of which show up once; about 1.5% is in the top ten.

Sequencing used peripheral blood. This chain uses TRBV27 with TRBJ1-2, with TRBD1 matching over 7 bases. The source is a human donor with active COVID-19. The donor label of this sample is uncertain. CDR3 sequence reads: CASSSSRGRGYTF. The CDR3 DNA reads TGTGCCAGCAGTTCGTCAAGGGGGCGCGGCTACACCTTC.